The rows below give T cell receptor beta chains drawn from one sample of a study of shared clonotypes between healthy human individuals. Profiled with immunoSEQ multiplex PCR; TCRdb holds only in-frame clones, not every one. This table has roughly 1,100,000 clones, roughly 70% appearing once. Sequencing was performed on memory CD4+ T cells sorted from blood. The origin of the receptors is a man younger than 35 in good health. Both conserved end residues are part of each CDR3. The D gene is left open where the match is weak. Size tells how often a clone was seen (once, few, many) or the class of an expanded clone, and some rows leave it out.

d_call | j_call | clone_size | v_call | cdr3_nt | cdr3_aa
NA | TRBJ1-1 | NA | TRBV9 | TGTGCCAGCAGCCAGGGGCTTAACACTGAAGCTTTCTTT | CASSQGLNTEAFF
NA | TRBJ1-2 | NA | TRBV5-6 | TGTGCCAGCAGCTTGGGCGGATTTAACTATGGCTACACCTTC | CASSLGGFNYGYTF
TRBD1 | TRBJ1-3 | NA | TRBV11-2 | TGTGCCAGCAGCCCCAGGGGACAGTGGACCTCTGGAAACACCATATATTTT | CASSPRGQWTSGNTIYF
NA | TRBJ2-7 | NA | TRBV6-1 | TGTGCCAGCAGACCGGGACGTATCCCTTACGAGCAGTACTTC | CASRPGRIPYEQYF
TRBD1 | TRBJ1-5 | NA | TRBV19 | TGTGCCAGTAGTACGACACAGGGGTCCGCCGGCCCTAGCAATCAGCCCCAGCATTTT | CASSTTQGSAGPSNQPQHF
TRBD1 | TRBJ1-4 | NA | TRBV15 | TGTGCCACCAGCAGAGTTTACGGGACAGGGGTGGAAAAACTGTTTTTT | CATSRVYGTGVEKLFF
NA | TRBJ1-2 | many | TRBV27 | TGTGCCAGCTGGTCCCAGGACCCGGGGGGCTACACCTTC | CASWSQDPGGYTF
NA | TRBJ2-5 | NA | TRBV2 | TGTGCCAGCAGTGACGACCAGGGTGAGACCCAGTACTTC | CASSDDQGETQYF
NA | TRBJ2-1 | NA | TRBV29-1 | TGCAGCGTCCCCCGAGGCCGGGGGGCGCTGGACAATGAGCAGTTCTTC | CSVPRGRGALDNEQFF
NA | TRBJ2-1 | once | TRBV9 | TGTGCCAGCAGCGTTTACACGAGTAACGGTGAGCAGTTCTTC | CASSVYTSNGEQFF
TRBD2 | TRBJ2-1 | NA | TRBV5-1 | TGCGCCAGCAGCTCGACTAGCGGGAGTAATGAGCAGTTCTTC | CASSSTSGSNEQFF
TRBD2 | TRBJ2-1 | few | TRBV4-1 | TGCGCCAGCAGCCAAGCTGGACTAGCGACCTACAATGAGCAGTTCTTC | CASSQAGLATYNEQFF
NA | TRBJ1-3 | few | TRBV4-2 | TGTGCCAGCAGCCAAGGGACCACAGGGTCCTCTGGAAACACCATATATTTT | CASSQGTTGSSGNTIYF
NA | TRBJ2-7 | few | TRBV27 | TGTGCCAGCAGTGAATCCAGGTGGTACGAGCAGTACTTC | CASSESRWYEQYF
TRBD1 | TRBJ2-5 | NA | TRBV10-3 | TGTGCCATCAGGGGACAGAACGAAGAGACCCAGTACTTC | CAIRGQNEETQYF
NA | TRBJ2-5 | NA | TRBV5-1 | TGCGCCAGCAGAGAAACCGGATCCGGGACCCAGTACTTC | CASRETGSGTQYF
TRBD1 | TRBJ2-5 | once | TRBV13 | TGTGCCAGCAGCTGGGGACAGCTCAAAGAGACCCAGTACTTC | CASSWGQLKETQYF
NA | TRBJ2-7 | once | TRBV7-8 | TGTGCCAGCAGCATTAGGAAGACTGGGGGAGAGCAGTACTTC | CASSIRKTGGEQYF
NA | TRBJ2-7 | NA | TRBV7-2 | TGTGCCAGCAGCCCCGAGATCGTCCTTTCCTACGAGCAGTACTTC | CASSPEIVLSYEQYF
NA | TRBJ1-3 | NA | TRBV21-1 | TGTGCCAGCAGCAAAGGAGACGCCTCCTCTGGAAACACCATATATTTT | CASSKGDASSGNTIYF
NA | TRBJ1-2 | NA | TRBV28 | TGTGCCAGCAGCCCAGGACAGATCAACTATGGCTACACCTTC | CASSPGQINYGYTF
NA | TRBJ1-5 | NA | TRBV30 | TGTGCCTGGAGTCAGGAAAATCAGCCCCAGCATTTT | CAWSQENQPQHF
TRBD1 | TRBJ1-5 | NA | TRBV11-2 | TGTGCCAGCAGCTTAGGGACAGGAGTCGCTCAGCCCCAGCATTTT | CASSLGTGVAQPQHF
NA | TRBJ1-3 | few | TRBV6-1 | TGTGCCAGCAGGGGTGTCTCTGGAAACACCATATATTTT | CASRGVSGNTIYF
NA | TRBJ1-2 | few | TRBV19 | TGTGCCAGTAGTGCGGGGATCGGGCATGGCTATGGCTACACCTTC | CASSAGIGHGYGYTF
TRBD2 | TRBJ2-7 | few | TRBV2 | TGTGCCAGCAGAGGGCGGGGGACTTACGAGCAGTACTTC | CASRGRGTYEQYF
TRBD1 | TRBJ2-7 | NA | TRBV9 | TGTGCCAGCAGCGTAGGCGGGACAGGGTCCTACGAGCAGTACTTC | CASSVGGTGSYEQYF
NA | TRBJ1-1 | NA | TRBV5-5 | TGTGCCAGCACCTGGACAGCTATGAACACTGAAGCTTTCTTT | CASTWTAMNTEAFF
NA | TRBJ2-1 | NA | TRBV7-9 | TGTGCCAGCAGCCAAGTCGGTGGGAGCTCCTACAATGAGCAGTTCTTC | CASSQVGGSSYNEQFF
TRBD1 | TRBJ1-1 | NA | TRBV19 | TGTGCCAGTAGTATAGGAGGGGGCTCGAACACTGAAGCTTTCTTT | CASSIGGGSNTEAFF
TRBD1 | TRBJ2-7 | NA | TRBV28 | TGTGCCAGCAGGGGTGGACAGGGAAGGCACGAGCAGTACTTC | CASRGGQGRHEQYF
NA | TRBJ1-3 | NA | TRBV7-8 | TGTGCCAGCAGCTTCGCACGGAAAAGCTCTGGAAACACCATATATTTT | CASSFARKSSGNTIYF
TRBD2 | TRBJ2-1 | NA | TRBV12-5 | TGTGCTAGTGGTTTGGTACGGGCGGGAGTGAACAATGAGCAGTTCTTC | CASGLVRAGVNNEQFF
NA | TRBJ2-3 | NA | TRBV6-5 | TGTGCCAGCAGTCAAGCAATGGCAGATACGCAGTATTTT | CASSQAMADTQYF
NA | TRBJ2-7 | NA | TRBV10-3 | TGTGCCATCAAAGATTCGGTTCTGGGCGAGCAGTACTTC | CAIKDSVLGEQYF
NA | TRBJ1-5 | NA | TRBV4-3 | TGCGCCAGCAGCCAAGAGTATGGGGCCGGCAATCAGCCCCAGCATTTT | CASSQEYGAGNQPQHF
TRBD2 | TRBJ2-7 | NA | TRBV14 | TGTGCCAGCAGCCAAGATCGAGGACTAGCGGGAGCTGAGTACGAGCAGTACTTC | CASSQDRGLAGAEYEQYF
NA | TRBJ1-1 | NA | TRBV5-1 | TGCGCCAGCAGCCTCGCGCAGGGTGGGACTGAAGCTTTCTTT | CASSLAQGGTEAFF
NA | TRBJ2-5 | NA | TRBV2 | TGTGCCAGCAGTGATGTTACCGACGGAGAGACCCAGTACTTC | CASSDVTDGETQYF
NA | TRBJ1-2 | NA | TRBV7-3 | TGTGCCAGCAGCCAAACGGCAGGGTGGGGCTACACCTTC | CASSQTAGWGYTF
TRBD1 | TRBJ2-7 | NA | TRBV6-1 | TGTGCCAGCAGGGACAGGGGAGGGGACGAGCAGTACTTC | CASRDRGGDEQYF
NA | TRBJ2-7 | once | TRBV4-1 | TGCGCCAGCAGCCAAGAGGTAACCTACGAGCAGTACTTC | CASSQEVTYEQYF
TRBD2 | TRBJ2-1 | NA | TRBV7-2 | TGTGCCAGCAGCTTCGGGACTAGCGGCGTCTATGAGCAGTTCTTC | CASSFGTSGVYEQFF
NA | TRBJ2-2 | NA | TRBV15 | TGTGCCACCAGCCGCAAGCCTAGCGGGGAGCTGTTTTTT | CATSRKPSGELFF
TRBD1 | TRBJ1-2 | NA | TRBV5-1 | TGCGCCAGCAGCCCCGATCTCACAGGGGGCTATGGCTACACCTTC | CASSPDLTGGYGYTF
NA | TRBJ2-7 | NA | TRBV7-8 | TGTGCCAGCAGCGAAGGGGGATCGGGGCCATACGAGCAGTACTTC | CASSEGGSGPYEQYF
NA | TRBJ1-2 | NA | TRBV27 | TGTGCCAGCAGTTCGTCCCGACCGCTTGGCTATGGCTACACCTTC | CASSSSRPLGYGYTF
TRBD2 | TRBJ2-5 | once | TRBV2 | TGTGCCAGCACCCCTAGCGGGAGGAGAGAGACCCAGTACTTC | CASTPSGRRETQYF
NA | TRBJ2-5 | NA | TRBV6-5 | TGTGCCAGCGCAAGGGAGGGGGCGGAGACCCAGTACTTC | CASAREGAETQYF